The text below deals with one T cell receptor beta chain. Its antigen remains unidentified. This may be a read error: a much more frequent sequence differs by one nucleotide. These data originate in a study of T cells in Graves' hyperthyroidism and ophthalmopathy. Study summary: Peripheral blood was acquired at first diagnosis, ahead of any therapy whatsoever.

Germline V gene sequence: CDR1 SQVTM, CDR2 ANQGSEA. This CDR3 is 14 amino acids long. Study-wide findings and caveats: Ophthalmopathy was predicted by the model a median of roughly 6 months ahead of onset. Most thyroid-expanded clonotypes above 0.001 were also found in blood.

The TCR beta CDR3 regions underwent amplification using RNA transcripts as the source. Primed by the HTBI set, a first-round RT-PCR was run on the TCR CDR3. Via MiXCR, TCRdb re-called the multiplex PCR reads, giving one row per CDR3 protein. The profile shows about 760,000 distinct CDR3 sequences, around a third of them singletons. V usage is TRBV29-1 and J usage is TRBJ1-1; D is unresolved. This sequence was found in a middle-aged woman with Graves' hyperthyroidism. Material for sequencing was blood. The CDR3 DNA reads TGCAGCGTTGAAGATTGGCAGTTGAACACTGAAGCTTCCTTT. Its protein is CSVEDWQLNTEASF.